The 28 T cell receptor beta chains reported below all come from one sample, sequenced in a study of T cells after yellow fever vaccination. TCRdb passed the 5' RACE reads through MiXCR, listing each CDR3 protein once. The table lists nearly 550,000 distinct CDR3 sequences, 15% to 20% of them singletons, with roughly an eighth in the top ten. The source material was PBMCs, sampled 15 days after the yellow fever booster vaccination. The receptor source for this set is a man aged 30 to 45 who received the YFV17D yellow fever vaccine.

This clonotype has only a few counts. The rearrangement uses TRBV19 and TRBJ2-1; 7 bases line up with TRBD1. Germline V gene sequence: CDR1 LNHDA, CDR2 SQIVND (reference sequence). The CDR3 totals 15 residues. Unmatched junction bases numbered 9, after V lost 0 bases and J lost 10 bases. CDR3 in DNA: TGTGCCAGTAGTATAGACTCAATAAGGGGGCAGGAGCAGTTCTTC. As protein: CASSIDSIRGQEQFF.

This clonotype was counted only a few times. The chain carries TRBV7-2 and TRBJ2-1; D might be TRBD2 (5 bases). The CDR3 is 14 amino acids. V was clipped by 1 base and J by 3 bases, with 7 bases between them. Germline-derived CDR1 and CDR2 are SGHTA and FQGNSA. This CDR3 reads CASSLGRVYNEQFF. The CDR3 DNA reads as TGTGCCAGCAGCTTAGGGCGGGTCTACAATGAGCAGTTCTTC. Supplemented by reference TRBV7-2 and TRBJ2-1, the full variable domain reads GAGVSQSPSNKVTEKGKDVELRCDPISGHTALYWYRQSLGQGLEFLIYFQGNSAPDKSGLPSDRFSAERTGGSVSTLTIQRTQQEDSAVYLCASSLGRVYNEQFFGPGTRLTVL.

The chain carries TRBV7-2 and TRBJ2-5; 7 bases are a match to TRBD1. The CDR3 is 15 amino acids. V was pared by 1 base and J by 7 bases, with 9 bases of the junction left unmatched. Germline CDR1 is SGHTA and CDR2 is FQGNSA. Here the CDR3 reads CASSLGSGSGGTQYF. For the CDR3, the DNA is TGTGCCAGCAGCTTAGGGTCAGGGTCAGGGGGGACCCAGTACTTC.

This clonotype occurred a few times. Written as DNA, the CDR3 is TGTGCCAGCAGTAGGACAACCCAAAACAATGAGCAGTTCTTC. As protein: CASSRTTQNNEQFF. V gene TRBV12-3 or TRBV12-4 combines with J gene TRBJ2-1; D perhaps matches TRBD1 (5 bases). Trimming removed 5 bases from V and 5 bases from J, with 13 bases in between. This CDR3 is built from 14 residues.

This clonotype was picked up many times. The V call is TRBV12-3 or TRBV12-4, the J call TRBJ2-1; D might be TRBD1 (6 bases). The V end was cut by 4 bases, the J end by 4 bases, with 8 bases between. The CDR3 loop spans 13 amino acids. CDR3 sequence reads: CASSSRGYNEQFF. CDR3 coding DNA: TGTGCCAGCAGTTCTAGGGGGTACAATGAGCAGTTCTTC.

This clonotype was detected ten times or more. The chain uses TRBV7-2 and TRBJ2-3, with TRBD1 matching over 7 bases. The junction had 9 bases not matched to a gene; V was cut back by 5 bases and J by 7 bases. Germline CDR1 SGHTA, CDR2 FQGNSA. This CDR3 has 14 residues. The CDR3 reads CASSPVGTDNTQYF. CDR3 DNA sequence: TGTGCCAGCAGCCCCGTTGGGACAGACAATACGCAGTATTTT.

J is TRBJ1-5 and V is TRBV27; D is unresolved. Germline V gives CDR1 MNHEY, CDR2 SMNVEV (reference sequence). Trimming stripped 2 bases from V and 7 bases from J, with 6 bases between. The CDR3 spans 12 residues. CDR3: CASSLNGQPQHF. CDR3 nucleotides: TGTGCCAGCAGTTTAAATGGACAGCCCCAGCATTTT.

This chain uses TRBV5-6 with TRBJ2-2; D assignment may be TRBD1 or TRBD2 (5 bases each). V was cut by 0 bases and J by 6 bases, with 12 bases left in between. This CDR3 contains 15 residues. CDR1 is SGHDT and CDR2 is YYEEEE in the germline V gene. CDR3 sequence reads: CASSLDPGTPGELFF. DNA for the CDR3: TGTGCCAGCAGCTTGGATCCAGGGACCCCCGGGGAGCTGTTTTTT.

V is TRBV11-2 and J is TRBJ1-4; a weak D match, TRBD1 (6 bases). Trimming took 5 bases from V and 7 from J, leaving 14 bases between them. Germline V gene data show CDR1 as SGHAT and CDR2 as FQNNGV. This CDR3 is built from 14 residues. The CDR3 DNA sequence: TGTGCCAGCAGCCCTGACAGGAGGGTTGAAAAACTGTTTTTT. Encoded protein: CASSPDRRVEKLFF.

V usage is TRBV20-1 and J usage is TRBJ2-1; unclear D gene. CDR3 length equals 12 residues. The germline CDR1 and CDR2 sequences are DFQATT and SNEGSKA (reference sequence). The V gene lost 0 bases and the J gene lost 9 bases, with 9 bases spanning the gap. As DNA, the CDR3 is TGCAGTGCTAGAGATCTTCTGGGTGAGCAGTTCTTC. This encodes CSARDLLGEQFF.

The chain joins TRBV5-1 to TRBJ1-1; TRBD1 might be the D (5 bases). This CDR3 has 12 residues. Germline V CDR1 and CDR2: SGHRS, YFSETQ. V dropped 2 bases and J dropped 7 bases, with 9 bases sitting between them. The CDR3 DNA reads TGCGCCAGCAGCTTTGAGGGGAATGAAGCTTTCTTT. Translated, it gives CASSFEGNEAFF.

This chain connects TRBV6-2 or TRBV6-3 to TRBJ2-1, with 10 bases matching TRBD2. With 11 bases clipped from V and 4 bases from J, the junction kept 11 bases outside the gene matches. Germline V gives CDR1 MNHEY, CDR2 SVGEGT. The CDR3 consists of 15 residues. CDR3 in amino acids: CASLGGLARYNEQFF. The CDR3 DNA reads TGTGCCTCCTTAGGGGGACTAGCGCGTTACAATGAGCAGTTCTTC.

The V and J genes are TRBV12-3 or TRBV12-4 and TRBJ2-3; D might be TRBD2 (6 bases). The CDR3 consists of 12 residues. V was shortened by 6 bases and J by 7 bases, with 11 bases between the two germline ends. CDR3 residues: CASSRLVNTQYF. In DNA, the CDR3 is TGTGCCAGCAGCAGACTAGTAAATACGCAGTATTTT.

This clonotype occurred a few times. The V gene is TRBV29-1, the J gene TRBJ1-1; TRBD1 matches 9 bases. The ends lost 4 bases at V and 1 base at J; junction bases unmatched: 7. The CDR3 consists of 15 residues. In germline, CDR1 is SQVTM, CDR2 ANQGSEA. CDR3 region: CSVGIRTGANTEAFF. Here the CDR3 DNA reads TGCAGCGTTGGGATACGGACAGGGGCGAACACTGAAGCTTTCTTT. Full variable domain (remainder filled in from reference TRBV29-1 and TRBJ1-1): SAVISQKPSRDICQRGTSLTIQCQVDSQVTMMFWYRQQPGQSLTLIATANQGSEATYESGFVIDKFPISRPNLTFSTLTVSNMSPEDSSIYLCSVGIRTGANTEAFFGQGTRLTVV.

This chain connects TRBV5-1 to TRBJ2-1; D perhaps matches TRBD2 (5 bases). CDR3 length: 15 residues. Germline V CDR1 and CDR2: SGHRS, YFSETQ. Deletions cut 1 base from V and 7 bases from J, with 15 bases between. CDR3 in amino acids: CASSLSKPRDNEQFF. The DNA of the CDR3 is TGCGCCAGCAGCTTGTCCAAGCCCCGGGATAATGAGCAGTTCTTC.

This clonotype was seen a handful of times. A junction end diverges from the germline sequence, so it may reflect a read error. The chain links TRBV29-1 to TRBJ2-1; 9 bases match TRBD2. The CDR3 covers 11 residues. The germline V gene encodes CDR1 SQVTM and CDR2 ANQGSEA. The CDR3 spells CSVVKGLAQYF. DNA for the CDR3: TGCAGCGTTGTTAAGGGACTAGCCCAATACTTC.

This rearrangement joins TRBV9 to TRBJ1-1; D possibly corresponds to TRBD1 (5 bases). CDR3 length equals 16 residues. V lost 3 bases to trimming and J lost 4 bases, with 19 bases between them. Germline assignment: CDR1 SGDLS and CDR2 YYNGEE. CDR3 bases: TGTGCCAGCAGCGCAGCACCGGAGGGGATTAGCACTGAAGCTTTCTTT. This encodes CASSAAPEGISTEAFF.

The CDR3 nucleotides read TGTGCCAGCAGCCCGGCCTGGGCCCAGTACTTC. Translated, it gives CASSPAWAQYF. The V call is TRBV12-3 or TRBV12-4, the J call TRBJ2-5; no clear D gene. Between the trimmed V and J ends, which lost 6 bases and 9 bases, there was a span of 11 bases. The CDR3 is 11 amino acids.

In its sample, this clonotype was seen a few times. The chain carries TRBV11-2 and TRBJ2-5; perhaps TRBD2 as D (6 bases). Germline V gene data show CDR1 as SGHAT and CDR2 as FQNNGV. V was cut by 2 bases and J by 0 bases, with 10 bases left in between. The CDR3 totals 15 residues. CDR3 in amino acids: CASSLTSSDQETQYF. The CDR3 DNA sequence: TGTGCCAGCAGCTTAACCTCTAGCGACCAAGAGACCCAGTACTTC.

The chain recombines TRBV20-1 with TRBJ2-1; D is perhaps TRBD2 (6 bases). Trimming took off 0 bases at V and 0 bases at J, with 9 bases between the two ends. The CDR3 covers 15 residues. Germline lookup yields CDR1 DFQATT and CDR2 SNEGSKA (reference sequence). The CDR3 spells CSARDFGSSYNEQFF. The CDR3 region has the DNA TGCAGTGCTAGAGATTTCGGGAGCTCCTACAATGAGCAGTTCTTC.

The rearrangement links TRBV27 to TRBJ2-1, with 9 bases matching TRBD1. CDR3 length: 13 amino acids. Looked up from germline, CDR1 is MNHEY and CDR2 is SMNVEV (reference sequence). V gave up 1 base and J gave up 15 bases; unmatched junction bases: 7. The CDR3 loop reads CASSLFTGGGLFF. DNA for the CDR3: TGTGCCAGCAGTTTATTCACAGGGGGCGGTCTGTTCTTC.

V and J are TRBV7-9 and TRBJ2-7; D tentatively fits TRBD1 or TRBD2 (5 bases each). V gave up 5 bases and J gave up 5 bases, with 22 bases separating them. CDR3 size: 16 residues. Germline values: CDR1 SEHNR, CDR2 FQNEAQ (reference sequence). The CDR3: CASSPDSFGDPNEQYF. CDR3 bases: TGTGCCAGCAGCCCTGACAGCTTCGGGGATCCCAACGAGCAGTACTTC.

V gene TRBV7-2 combines with J gene TRBJ2-3; D ambiguous. CDR3 length: 15 amino acids. V shed 0 bases and J shed 8 bases, with 15 bases lying between them. CDR1 is SGHTA and CDR2 is FQGNSA in the germline V gene. The CDR3 DNA is TGTGCCAGCAGCTTAGCGATTAGGTCACTCGGTACGCAGTATTTT. Residues: CASSLAIRSLGTQYF.

In its sample, this clonotype was seen a few times. The chain recombines TRBV24-1 with TRBJ2-1, with TRBD2 as a possible D gene (5 bases). The CDR3 spans 12 residues. The V end lost 9 bases, the J end lost 9 bases, and 14 bases lay between the germline ends. CDR1 KGHDR and CDR2 SFDVKD come from the germline V gene. The CDR3 reads CATGENGSEQFF. CDR3 in DNA: TGTGCCACCGGGGAGAATGGCAGTGAGCAGTTCTTC.

This chain connects TRBV14 to TRBJ1-1, with D hard to call. CDR1 SGHDN and CDR2 FVKESK come from the germline V gene. The CDR3 totals 16 residues. The V gene lost 1 base and the J gene lost 0 bases, with 12 bases spanning the gap. The CDR3 is CASSQAAGMMNTEAFF. CDR3 coding DNA: TGTGCCAGCAGCCAAGCGGCCGGGATGATGAACACTGAAGCTTTCTTT.

The gene calls are TRBV29-1 and TRBJ2-3; 8 positions agree with TRBD2. V shed 6 bases and J 3 bases; nucleotides not matched to a gene: 14. This CDR3 comprises 16 residues. Germline V gives CDR1 SQVTM, CDR2 ANQGSEA. The CDR3 reads CSVAFQLAEPTDTQYF. As DNA, the CDR3 is TGCAGCGTCGCGTTCCAACTAGCGGAGCCTACAGATACGCAGTATTTT.

This clonotype showed up just a few times. The J gene is TRBJ2-3, the V gene TRBV29-1; D is possibly TRBD1 (6 bases). Per germline, CDR1 SQVTM and CDR2 ANQGSEA. Trimming cost V 7 bases and J 2 bases, with 13 bases left between them. The CDR3 has 13 amino acids. CDR3 DNA sequence: TGCAGCGCAGAGACAGGTTCCACAGATACGCAGTATTTT. Its protein is CSAETGSTDTQYF.

The CDR3 DNA reads TGCGCCAGCAGCCAAGGTGGGGGCAGCACCGGGGAGCTGTTTTTT. As protein: CASSQGGGSTGELFF. The J gene is TRBJ2-2, the V gene TRBV4-3; TRBD1 might be the D (6 bases). This CDR3 spans 15 amino acids. Germline V gene data show CDR1 as LGHNA and CDR2 as YSLEER. V was trimmed by 1 base and J by 4 bases, leaving 10 bases between them.